This T cell receptor beta chain originates from a study of spatial heterogeneity in lung cancer. Trimming stripped 4 bases from V and 2 bases from J, with 8 bases between. Germline V gene data show CDR1 as LGHDT and CDR2 as YNNKEL (reference sequence). This CDR3 has 13 residues. Specified time point: blood at routine non-recurrence follow-up after resection. Each CDR3 protein gets one entry after TCRdb re-called the 5' RACE reads with MiXCR. Of nearly 95,000 distinct CDR3 sequences in the sample, approximately 20% were seen once. This clonotype showed up many times. V is TRBV3-1 and J is TRBJ1-1, with D perhaps matching TRBD1 (6 bases). The specimen comprised PBMCs, sampled at follow-up. The origin of this receptor is a male donor with early-stage non-small cell lung cancer. The CDR3, as DNA: TGTGCCAGCAGCCCCAGGGGAAACACTGAAGCTTTCTTT. This encodes CASSPRGNTEAFF.